A selection of T cell receptor beta chains follows, all from one sample in a study of T cell repertoires in cytomegalovirus infection. TCRdb re-called the reads through MiXCR, storing one row per CDR3 protein. Of around 270,000 distinct CDR3 sequences listed, approximately 9.1% were seen once; the top ten hold more than 13%. The sample comprised PBMCs. Receptors were obtained from a human donor in good health (CMV status not recorded). Some clones in this sample may be carry-over from other donors' samples. Both conserved end residues are part of each CDR3. The D gene is left open where the match is weak. Size is stated for part of the rows, as once, few or many counts, or as a class when the clone is expanded.

J | D | V | size | DNA | CDR3
TRBJ2-1 | . | TRBV20-1 | many | TGCAGTGCTAGAGATAAGACCGGACCCAGCTCCTACAATGAGCAGTTCTTC | CSARDKTGPSSYNEQFF
TRBJ2-5 | . | TRBV19 | few | TGTGCCAGTAGTATAGGGGACTCAACAGAGACCCAGTACTTC | CASSIGDSTETQYF
TRBJ2-5 | TRBD1 | TRBV18 | few | TGTGCCAGCTCACCGGACAGGGGGGGAGAGACCCAGTACTTC | CASSPDRGGETQYF
TRBJ1-1 | . | TRBV5-1 | . | TGCGCCAGCAGCATCATGGGACGGAACACTGAAGCTTTCTTT | CASSIMGRNTEAFF
TRBJ1-2 | . | TRBV29-1 | few | TGCAGCGTACAGGGTAGGAATGGCTACACCTTC | CSVQGRNGYTF
TRBJ2-7 | . | TRBV28 | many | TGTGCCAGCAAAACAGCCTCCTACGAGCAGTACTTC | CASKTASYEQYF
TRBJ2-7 | TRBD1 | TRBV6-2/TRBV6-3 | many | TGTGCCAGCAGTGGGGACAGCTACGAGCAGTACTTC | CASSGDSYEQYF
TRBJ2-7 | . | TRBV7-2 | many | TGTGCCAGCAGCTGGGCCCCCAAGGCCTACGAGCAGTACTTC | CASSWAPKAYEQYF
TRBJ2-7 | . | TRBV7-2 | many | TGTGCCAGCAGGCCAGGGGTAGGCTACGAGCAGTACTTC | CASRPGVGYEQYF
TRBJ2-1 | . | TRBV7-2 | many | TGTGCCAGCAGCCCACCAACCCCCCCTAGTAATGAGCAGTTCTTC | CASSPPTPPSNEQFF
TRBJ2-7 | . | TRBV20-1 | . | TGCAGTGCTAGAGACCAAACTTCAATGGGCACAAAGGGGGAGCAGTACTTC | CSARDQTSMGTKGEQYF
TRBJ2-2 | . | TRBV19 | many | TGTGCCAGTAGTATCGGGAACACCGGGGAGCTGTTTTTT | CASSIGNTGELFF
TRBJ1-5 | TRBD1 | TRBV19 | many | TGTGCCAGTAGTGCGGGACAGGGGGCGCGGAGTCAGCCCCAGCATTTT | CASSAGQGARSQPQHF
TRBJ2-7 | . | TRBV20-1 | few | TGCAGTGCCCTTGACGGGTACTCCTACGAGCAGTACTTC | CSALDGYSYEQYF
TRBJ1-6 | . | TRBV28 | many | TGTGCCAGCACCTGGGAGGATAGGGCCCTCCACTTT | CASTWEDRALHF
TRBJ1-1 | . | TRBV7-2 | many | TGTGCCAGCAGCTTAAAGCCCCCCCAGGCTGAAGCTTTCTTT | CASSLKPPQAEAFF
TRBJ1-2 | . | TRBV29-1 | few | TGCAGCGTTGAGCCGGGGAACTATGGCTACACCTTC | CSVEPGNYGYTF
TRBJ2-7 | . | TRBV7-2 | many | TGTGCCAGCAGCTCGAGAATTGGCGAGCAGTACTTC | CASSSRIGEQYF
TRBJ2-7 | TRBD1 | TRBV6-2/TRBV6-3 | many | TGTGCCAGCAGTTTAACCGGGACAGGGATCTACGAGCAGTACTTC | CASSLTGTGIYEQYF
TRBJ2-5 | TRBD1 | TRBV10-3 | many | TGTGCCATCAGTGAGTCGGAACAGGGGGCAGGAGAGACCCAGTACTTC | CAISESEQGAGETQYF
TRBJ1-1 | . | TRBV28 | many | TGTGCCAGCAGGGAGGGGGGGGCAGCTTTCTTT | CASREGGAAFF
TRBJ2-5 | . | TRBV20-1 | few | TGCAGTGCTAGGGACCTACTTGGCCAACAAGAGACCCAGTACTTC | CSARDLLGQQETQYF
TRBJ2-1 | . | TRBV11-2 | few | TGTGCCAGCAGGCTATTCGACGGTTTTTACAATGAGCAGTTCTTC | CASRLFDGFYNEQFF
TRBJ1-6 | . | TRBV28 | . | TGTGCCAGCAGTCTCCGGACAATCCGGAATTCACCCCTCCACTTT | CASSLRTIRNSPLHF
TRBJ2-3 | TRBD1 | TRBV6-2/TRBV6-3 | . | TGTGCCAGCGCACCGAGACAGGGGTTTAGCACAGATACGCAGTATTTT | CASAPRQGFSTDTQYF
TRBJ2-3 | . | TRBV7-2 | many | TGTGCCAGCAGCTCAGGAGGTAACAGGGAGGGAGATACGCAGTATTTT | CASSSGGNREGDTQYF
TRBJ1-1 | . | TRBV19 | many | TGTGCCAGTAGAGGGGGACCAGGACGTACTGAAGCTTTCTTT | CASRGGPGRTEAFF
TRBJ2-7 | TRBD1 | TRBV12-3/TRBV12-4 | many | TGTGCCAGCAGTTTTCGGACAGGGGGCAAATCCTACGAGCAGTACTTC | CASSFRTGGKSYEQYF
TRBJ2-5 | . | TRBV7-2 | many | TGTGCCAGCAGCTTAGAAGGGACCCAGTACTTC | CASSLEGTQYF
TRBJ2-2 | TRBD1 | TRBV6-6 | . | TGTGCCAGCTATTTACAGGGGAAGAACACCGGGGAGCTGTTTTTT | CASYLQGKNTGELFF
TRBJ2-1 | . | TRBV5-1 | . | TGCGCCAGCAGCTTGGATGGACAGAACTACAATGAGCAGTTCTTC | CASSLDGQNYNEQFF
TRBJ2-7 | TRBD1 | TRBV20-1 | many | TGCAGTGCTAGACAAAAGGACAGGGTATTCGAGCAGTACTTC | CSARQKDRVFEQYF
TRBJ2-7 | TRBD1 | TRBV11-2 | many | TGTGCCAGCACCCCGGGACAGAAAATTTCCTACGAGCAGTACTTC | CASTPGQKISYEQYF
TRBJ2-2 | . | TRBV7-9 | . | TGTGCCAGCAGCTCAGGAGGGCCTCAGGCACCGGGGGTCCGCCTGTTTTTT | CASSSGGPQAPGVRLFF
TRBJ2-3 | TRBD2 | TRBV7-8 | many | TGTGCCAGCAGCTATGGACTAGCGGAGAACACAGATACGCAGTATTTT | CASSYGLAENTDTQYF
TRBJ2-3 | . | TRBV6-5 | . | TGTGCCAGCAGACTAGACTCTAGCACAGATACGCAGTATTTT | CASRLDSSTDTQYF
TRBJ1-2 | . | TRBV29-1 | many | TGCAGCGTTGAGGGGCAGCCGGGCGAAGCTAACTATGGCTACACCTTC | CSVEGQPGEANYGYTF
TRBJ2-1 | TRBD2 | TRBV6-5 | many | TGTGCCAGCAGTTCCAGCGGGGGGGCGGAATACAATGAGCAGTTCTTC | CASSSSGGAEYNEQFF
TRBJ1-5 | . | TRBV3-1 | many | TGTGCCAGCAGCCCCATGAGGGACCAGCCCCAGCATTTT | CASSPMRDQPQHF
TRBJ2-1 | . | TRBV28 | many | TGTGCCAGCAGTATTGGAACTGCCTTAAACAATGAGCAGTTCTTC | CASSIGTALNNEQFF
TRBJ2-7 | TRBD2 | TRBV7-2 | many | TGTGCCAGCAGCCCCGGGACTAGCGCCTCCTACGAGCAGTACTTC | CASSPGTSASYEQYF
TRBJ1-5 | . | TRBV12-3/TRBV12-4 | many | TGTGCCAGCAGGCTGGGGGGTAAGAATCAGCCCCAGCATTTT | CASRLGGKNQPQHF
TRBJ2-5 | TRBD2 | TRBV20-1 | many | TGCAGTGCTAGAGATTGGGCTAGCGGGGGCGAGACCCAGTACTTC | CSARDWASGGETQYF
TRBJ2-7 | . | TRBV7-2 | many | TGTGCCAGCAGCTTACCGCTCCACGAGCAGTACTTC | CASSLPLHEQYF
TRBJ2-7 | . | TRBV12-3/TRBV12-4 | many | TGTGCCAGCAGTTTATCCCATCTGCCCTACGAGCAGTACTTC | CASSLSHLPYEQYF
TRBJ2-3 | TRBD2 | TRBV10-3 | once | TGTGCCATCGCGGGGGGGGGATTCACAGATACGCAGTATTTT | CAIAGGGFTDTQYF
TRBJ1-2 | . | TRBV2 | many | TGTGCCAGCCTGACCCGCCTGGGCGGCCACACCTTC | CASLTRLGGHTF
TRBJ1-2 | . | TRBV6-2/TRBV6-3 | many | TGTGCCAGCAGTTTACCCCCCCCCAACAGGGACGGCTACACCTTC | CASSLPPPNRDGYTF
TRBJ1-2 | . | TRBV7-2 | many | TGTGCCAGCAGCTTAGCAGTGGGCTCTGGCTACACCTTC | CASSLAVGSGYTF
TRBJ1-1 | . | TRBV28 | many | TGTGCCAGCAGTCCCTTTTCGAACACTGAAGCTTTCTTT | CASSPFSNTEAFF
TRBJ1-1 | TRBD1 | TRBV6-1 | few | TGTGCCAGCAGTGGGACAGGGGGGAACACTGAAGCTTTCTTT | CASSGTGGNTEAFF
TRBJ1-2 | TRBD1 | TRBV28 | many | TGTGCCAGCAGTCCTCCGGGACAGGGGGTTTATTACTATGGCTACACCTTC | CASSPPGQGVYYYGYTF
TRBJ1-2 | . | TRBV28 | many | TGTGCCAGCAGTTTAGGGGATGGGGGGAAGGGCTACACCTTC | CASSLGDGGKGYTF
TRBJ1-5 | . | TRBV28 | many | TGTGCCAGCAGGAAACAGGGAAGTTATAGCAATCAGCCCCAGCATTTT | CASRKQGSYSNQPQHF
TRBJ2-7 | . | TRBV7-9 | many | TGTGCCAGCAGCTTAGGACAGATGGCCTACGAGCAGTACTTC | CASSLGQMAYEQYF
TRBJ1-6 | . | TRBV12-3/TRBV12-4 | . | TGTGCCAGCAGTTTACGGGCCGGTATCCACTTT | CASSLRAGIHF
TRBJ2-7 | TRBD1 | TRBV28 | many | TGTGCCAGCAGTTTACTGGACAGGGGGTTCCACGAGCAGTACTTC | CASSLLDRGFHEQYF
TRBJ2-3 | TRBD2 | TRBV20-1 | . | TGCAGTGCTATTGGGGACGGGAGGAACACAGATACGCAGTATTTT | CSAIGDGRNTDTQYF
TRBJ2-7 | TRBD2 | TRBV7-2 | many | TGTGCCAGCAGTCAAACTAGCGGGGGGCCGCCCTGGGGCGAGCAGTACTTC | CASSQTSGGPPWGEQYF